This T cell receptor beta chain was recorded in a study of blood T cells in healthy people across ages. The CDR3 extends over 12 amino acids. Germline V gene lookup returns CDR1 MNHEY and CDR2 SVGEGT. The V end lost 2 bases, the J end lost 8 bases, and 9 bases lay between the germline ends. A second roughly 7 to 11 cycle PCR used barcoded and J-beta primers. TCRdb ran MiXCR on the 5' RACE reads and lists one entry per CDR3 protein. The sample has 1.5 million to 2 million distinct CDR3 sequences, around half seen once. The V call is TRBV6-2 or TRBV6-3, the J call TRBJ2-5, with no clear D. The receptor was derived from a woman between 40 and 55 years old in good health. Sequenced sample: blood. The CDR3 is CASSYEVGTQYF. The CDR3 DNA reads TGTGCCAGCAGTTACGAGGTCGGAACCCAGTACTTC.